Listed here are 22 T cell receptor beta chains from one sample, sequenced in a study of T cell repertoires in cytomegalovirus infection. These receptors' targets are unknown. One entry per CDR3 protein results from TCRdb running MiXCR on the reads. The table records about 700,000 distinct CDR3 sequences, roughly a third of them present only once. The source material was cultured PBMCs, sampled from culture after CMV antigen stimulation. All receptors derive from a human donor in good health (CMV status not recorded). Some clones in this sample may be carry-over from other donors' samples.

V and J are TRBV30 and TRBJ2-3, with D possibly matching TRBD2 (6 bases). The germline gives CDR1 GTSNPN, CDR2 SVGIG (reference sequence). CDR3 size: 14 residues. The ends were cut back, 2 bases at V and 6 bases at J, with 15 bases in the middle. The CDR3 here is CAWSMGQRVDTQYF. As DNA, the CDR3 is TGTGCCTGGAGTATGGGGCAGCGGGTGGATACGCAGTATTTT.

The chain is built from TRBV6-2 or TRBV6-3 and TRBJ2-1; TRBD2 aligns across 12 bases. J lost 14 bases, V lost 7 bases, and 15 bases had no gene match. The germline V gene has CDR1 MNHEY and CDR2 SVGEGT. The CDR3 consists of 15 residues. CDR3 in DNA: TGTGCCAGCAAAAACGCGGCTAGCGGGAGGGCGGGGGAGTTCTTC. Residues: CASKNAASGRAGEFF.

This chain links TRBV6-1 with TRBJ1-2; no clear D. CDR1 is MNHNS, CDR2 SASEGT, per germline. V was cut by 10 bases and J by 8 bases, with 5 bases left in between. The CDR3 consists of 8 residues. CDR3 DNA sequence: TGTGCCATCGAAGGCTACACCTTC. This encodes CAIEGYTF.

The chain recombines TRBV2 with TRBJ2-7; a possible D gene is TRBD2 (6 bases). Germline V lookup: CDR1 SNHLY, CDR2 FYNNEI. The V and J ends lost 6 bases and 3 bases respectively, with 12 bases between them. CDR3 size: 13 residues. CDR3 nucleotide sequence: TGTGCCAGCAGCGGGACTGGGGACTACGAGCAGTACTTC. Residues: CASSGTGDYEQYF.

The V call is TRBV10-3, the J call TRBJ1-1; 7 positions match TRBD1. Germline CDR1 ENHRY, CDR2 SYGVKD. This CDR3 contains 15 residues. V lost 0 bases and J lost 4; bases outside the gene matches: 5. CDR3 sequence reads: CAISESTGRGTEAFF. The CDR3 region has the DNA TGTGCCATCAGTGAGTCGACAGGGAGGGGCACTGAAGCTTTCTTT.

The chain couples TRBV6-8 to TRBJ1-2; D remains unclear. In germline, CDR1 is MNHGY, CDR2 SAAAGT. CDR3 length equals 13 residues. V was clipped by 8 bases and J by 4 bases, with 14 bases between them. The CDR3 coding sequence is TGTGCCAGCCACGTAGGGTTGGGCTATGGCTACACCTTC. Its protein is CASHVGLGYGYTF.

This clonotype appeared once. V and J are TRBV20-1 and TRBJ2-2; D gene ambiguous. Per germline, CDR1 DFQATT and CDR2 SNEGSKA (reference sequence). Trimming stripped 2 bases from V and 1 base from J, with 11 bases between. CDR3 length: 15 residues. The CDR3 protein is CSARMRPGNTGELFF. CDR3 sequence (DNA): TGCAGTGCTAGAATGAGACCGGGGAACACCGGGGAGCTGTTTTTT.

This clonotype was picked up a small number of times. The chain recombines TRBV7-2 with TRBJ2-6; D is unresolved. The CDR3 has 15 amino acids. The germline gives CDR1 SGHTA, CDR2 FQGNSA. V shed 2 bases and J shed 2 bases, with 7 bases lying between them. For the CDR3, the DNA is TGTGCCAGCAGCTTACTCATGGCTGGGGCCAACGTCCTGACTTTC. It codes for CASSLLMAGANVLTF.

The CDR3 sequence: CASSLGQGTGETQYF. In DNA, the CDR3 is TGTGCCAGCAGTTTAGGCCAAGGAACGGGGGAGACCCAGTACTTC. The rearrangement uses TRBV12-3 or TRBV12-4 and TRBJ2-5; weak D call: TRBD2 (5 bases). V was pared by 1 base and J by 5 bases, with 14 bases between. The CDR3 is made up of 15 amino acids.

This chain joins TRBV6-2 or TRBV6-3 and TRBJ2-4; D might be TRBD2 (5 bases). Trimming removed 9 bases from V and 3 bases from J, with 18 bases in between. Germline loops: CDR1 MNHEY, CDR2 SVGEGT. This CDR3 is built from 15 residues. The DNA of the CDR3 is TGTGCCAGTTCCTCCGCCCTAGCAGGCAAAAACATTCAGTACTTC. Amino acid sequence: CASSSALAGKNIQYF.

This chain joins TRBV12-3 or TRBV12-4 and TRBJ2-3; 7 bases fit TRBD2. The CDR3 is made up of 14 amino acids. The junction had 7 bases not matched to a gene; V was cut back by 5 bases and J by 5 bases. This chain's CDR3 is CASSLSGVGDTQYF. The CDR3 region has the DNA TGTGCCAGCAGTCTAAGCGGGGTTGGAGATACGCAGTATTTT.

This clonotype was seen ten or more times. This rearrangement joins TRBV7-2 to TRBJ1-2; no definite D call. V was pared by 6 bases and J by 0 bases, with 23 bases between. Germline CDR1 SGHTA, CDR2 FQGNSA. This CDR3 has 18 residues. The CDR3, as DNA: TGTGCCAGCAGTCTACAACGGACCTACTTTCCAACTAACTATGGCTACACCTTC. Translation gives CASSLQRTYFPTNYGYTF. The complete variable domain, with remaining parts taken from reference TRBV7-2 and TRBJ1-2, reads GAGVSQSPSNKVTEKGKDVELRCDPISGHTALYWYRQSLGQGLEFLIYFQGNSAPDKSGLPSDRFSAERTGGSVSTLTIQRTQQEDSAVYLCASSLQRTYFPTNYGYTFGSGTRLTVV.

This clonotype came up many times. CDR3 region: CASSSPDRYLNTEAFF. CDR3 sequence (DNA): TGTGCCAGCAGCTCCCCAGACAGATACCTGAACACTGAAGCTTTCTTT. The chain uses TRBV7-9 and TRBJ1-1; possibly TRBD1 for D (5 bases). This CDR3 is 16 amino acids long. CDR1 is SEHNR and CDR2 is FQNEAQ in the germline V gene (reference sequence). Trimming left V 4 bases short and J 0 bases short, with 15 bases between.

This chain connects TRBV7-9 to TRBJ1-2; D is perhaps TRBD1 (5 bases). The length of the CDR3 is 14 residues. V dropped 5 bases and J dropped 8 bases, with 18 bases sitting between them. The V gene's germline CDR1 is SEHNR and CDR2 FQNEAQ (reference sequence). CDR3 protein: CASSAGTGVGGYTF. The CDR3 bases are TGTGCCAGCAGCGCCGGGACCGGGGTAGGGGGCTACACCTTC.

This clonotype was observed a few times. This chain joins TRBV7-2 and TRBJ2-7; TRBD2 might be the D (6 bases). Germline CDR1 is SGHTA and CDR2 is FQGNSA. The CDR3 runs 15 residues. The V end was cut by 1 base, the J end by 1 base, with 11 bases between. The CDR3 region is CASSLEYGGSYEQYF. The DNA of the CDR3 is TGTGCCAGCAGCTTAGAATACGGGGGATCCTACGAGCAGTACTTC.

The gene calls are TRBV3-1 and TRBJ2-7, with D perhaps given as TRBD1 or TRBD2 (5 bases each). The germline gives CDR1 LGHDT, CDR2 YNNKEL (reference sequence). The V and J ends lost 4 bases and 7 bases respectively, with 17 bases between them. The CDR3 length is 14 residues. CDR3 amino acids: CASSRLGTLGEQYF. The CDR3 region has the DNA TGTGCCAGCAGCCGACTCGGGACCCTGGGGGAGCAGTACTTC.

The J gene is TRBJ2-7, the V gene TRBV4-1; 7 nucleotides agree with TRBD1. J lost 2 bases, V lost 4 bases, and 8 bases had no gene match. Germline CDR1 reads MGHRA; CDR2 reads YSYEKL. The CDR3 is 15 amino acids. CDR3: CASSPSGTDTYEQYF. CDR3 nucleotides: TGCGCCAGCAGCCCCTCCGGGACAGATACCTACGAGCAGTACTTC.

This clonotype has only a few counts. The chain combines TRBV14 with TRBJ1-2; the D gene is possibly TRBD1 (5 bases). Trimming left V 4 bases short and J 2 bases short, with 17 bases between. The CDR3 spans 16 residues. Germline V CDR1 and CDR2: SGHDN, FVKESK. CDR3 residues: CASSPYGTRQNYGYTF. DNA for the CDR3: TGTGCCAGCAGCCCTTACGGGACTAGACAAAACTATGGCTACACCTTC. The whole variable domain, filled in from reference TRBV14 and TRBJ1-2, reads EAGVTQFPSHSVIEKGQTVTLRCDPISGHDNLYWYRRVMGKEIKFLLHFVKESKQDESGMPNNRFLAERTGGTYSTLKVQPAELEDSGVYFCASSPYGTRQNYGYTFGSGTRLTVV.

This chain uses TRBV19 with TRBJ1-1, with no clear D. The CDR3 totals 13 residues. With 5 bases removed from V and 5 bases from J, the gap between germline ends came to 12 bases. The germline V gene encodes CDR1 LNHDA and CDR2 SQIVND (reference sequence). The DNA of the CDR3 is TGTGCCAGTAGTTTCCAGCTGAGGACTGAAGCTTTCTTT. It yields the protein CASSFQLRTEAFF.

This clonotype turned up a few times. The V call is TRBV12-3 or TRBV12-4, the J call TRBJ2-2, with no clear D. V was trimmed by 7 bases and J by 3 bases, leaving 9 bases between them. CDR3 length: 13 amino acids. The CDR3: CASKDRDTGELFF. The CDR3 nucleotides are TGTGCCAGCAAGGACCGGGACACCGGGGAGCTGTTTTTT.

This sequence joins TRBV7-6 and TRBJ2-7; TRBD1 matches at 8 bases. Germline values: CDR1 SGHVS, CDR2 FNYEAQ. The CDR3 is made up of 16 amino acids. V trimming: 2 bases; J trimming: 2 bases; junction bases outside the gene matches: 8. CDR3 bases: TGTGCCAGCAGCTTATCGACAGGGGTACTAACCTACGAGCAGTACTTC. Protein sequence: CASSLSTGVLTYEQYF.

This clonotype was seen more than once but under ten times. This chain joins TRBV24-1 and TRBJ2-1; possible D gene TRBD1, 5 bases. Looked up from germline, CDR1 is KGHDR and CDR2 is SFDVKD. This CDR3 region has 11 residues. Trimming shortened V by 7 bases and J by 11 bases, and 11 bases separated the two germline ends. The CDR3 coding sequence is TGTGCCACCAGCCCTGGACACCAGCAGTTCTTC. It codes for CATSPGHQQFF.